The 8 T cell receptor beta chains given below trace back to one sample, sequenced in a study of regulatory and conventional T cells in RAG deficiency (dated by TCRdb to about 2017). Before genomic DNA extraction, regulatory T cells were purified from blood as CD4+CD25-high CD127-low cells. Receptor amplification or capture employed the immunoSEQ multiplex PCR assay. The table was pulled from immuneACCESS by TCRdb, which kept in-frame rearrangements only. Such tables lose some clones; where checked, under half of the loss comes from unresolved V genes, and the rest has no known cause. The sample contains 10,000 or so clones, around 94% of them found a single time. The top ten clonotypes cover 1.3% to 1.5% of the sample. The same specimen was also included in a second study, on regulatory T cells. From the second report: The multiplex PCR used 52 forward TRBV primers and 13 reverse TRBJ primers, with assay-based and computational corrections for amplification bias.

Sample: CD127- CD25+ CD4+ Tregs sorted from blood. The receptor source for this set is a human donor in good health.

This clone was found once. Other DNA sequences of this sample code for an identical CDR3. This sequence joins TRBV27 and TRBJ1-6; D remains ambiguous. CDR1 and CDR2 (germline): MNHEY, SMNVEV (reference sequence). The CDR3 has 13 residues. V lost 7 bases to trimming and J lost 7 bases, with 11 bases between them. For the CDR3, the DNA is TGTGCCAGCAAAGAACGGAGGAATTCACCCCTCCACTTT. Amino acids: CASKERRNSPLHF.

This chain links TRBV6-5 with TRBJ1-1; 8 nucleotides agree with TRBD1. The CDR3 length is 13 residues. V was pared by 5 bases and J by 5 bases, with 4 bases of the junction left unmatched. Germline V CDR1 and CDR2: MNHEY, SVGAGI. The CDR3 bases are TGTGCCAGCAGTCAGGACAGGGAGACTGAAGCTTTCTTT. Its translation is CASSQDRETEAFF.

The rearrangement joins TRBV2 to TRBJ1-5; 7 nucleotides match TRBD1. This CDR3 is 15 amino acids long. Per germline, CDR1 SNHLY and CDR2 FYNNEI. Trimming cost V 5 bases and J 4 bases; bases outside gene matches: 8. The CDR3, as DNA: TGTGCCAGCAGTAGGGGGATGACAGGGAATCAGCCCCAGCATTTT. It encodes CASSRGMTGNQPQHF. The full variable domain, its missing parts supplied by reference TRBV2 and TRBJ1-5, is EPEVTQTPSHQVTQMGQEVILRCVPISNHLYFYWYRQILGQKVEFLVSFYNNEISEKSEIFDDQFSVERPDGSNFTLKIRSTKLEDSAMYFCASSRGMTGNQPQHFGDGTRLSIL.

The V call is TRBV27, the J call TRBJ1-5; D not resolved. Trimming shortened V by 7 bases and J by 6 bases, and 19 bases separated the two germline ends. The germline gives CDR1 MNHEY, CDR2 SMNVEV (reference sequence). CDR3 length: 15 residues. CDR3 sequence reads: CASILGAIAGQPQHF. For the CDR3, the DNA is TGTGCCAGCATCCTGGGCGCTATAGCGGGTCAGCCCCAGCATTTT.

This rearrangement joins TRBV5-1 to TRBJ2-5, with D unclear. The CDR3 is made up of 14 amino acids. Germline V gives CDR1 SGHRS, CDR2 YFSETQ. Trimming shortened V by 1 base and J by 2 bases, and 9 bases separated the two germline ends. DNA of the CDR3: TGCGCCAGCAGCTTGAACTACGGACAAGAGACCCAGTACTTC. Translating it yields CASSLNYGQETQYF.

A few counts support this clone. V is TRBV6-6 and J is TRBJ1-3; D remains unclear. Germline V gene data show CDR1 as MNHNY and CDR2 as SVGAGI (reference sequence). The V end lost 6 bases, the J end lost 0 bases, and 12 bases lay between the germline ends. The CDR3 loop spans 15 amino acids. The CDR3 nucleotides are TGTGCCAGCAGGATCGGGATTGACTCTGGAAACACCATATATTTT. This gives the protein CASRIGIDSGNTIYF.

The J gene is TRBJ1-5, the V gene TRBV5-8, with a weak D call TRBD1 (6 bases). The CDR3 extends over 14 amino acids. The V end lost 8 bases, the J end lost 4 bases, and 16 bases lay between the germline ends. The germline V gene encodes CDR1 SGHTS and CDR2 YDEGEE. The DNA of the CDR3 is TGTGCCAGGGGTGGAGAGACAGGTAATCAGCCCCAGCATTTT. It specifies CARGGETGNQPQHF.

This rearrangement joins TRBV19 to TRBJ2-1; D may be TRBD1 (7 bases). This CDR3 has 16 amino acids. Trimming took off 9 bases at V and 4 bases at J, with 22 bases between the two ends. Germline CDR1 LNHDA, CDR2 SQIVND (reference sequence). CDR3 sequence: CASRTHARGDYNEQFF. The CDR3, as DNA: TGTGCCAGCCGAACACACGCCAGGGGGGATTACAATGAGCAGTTCTTC.